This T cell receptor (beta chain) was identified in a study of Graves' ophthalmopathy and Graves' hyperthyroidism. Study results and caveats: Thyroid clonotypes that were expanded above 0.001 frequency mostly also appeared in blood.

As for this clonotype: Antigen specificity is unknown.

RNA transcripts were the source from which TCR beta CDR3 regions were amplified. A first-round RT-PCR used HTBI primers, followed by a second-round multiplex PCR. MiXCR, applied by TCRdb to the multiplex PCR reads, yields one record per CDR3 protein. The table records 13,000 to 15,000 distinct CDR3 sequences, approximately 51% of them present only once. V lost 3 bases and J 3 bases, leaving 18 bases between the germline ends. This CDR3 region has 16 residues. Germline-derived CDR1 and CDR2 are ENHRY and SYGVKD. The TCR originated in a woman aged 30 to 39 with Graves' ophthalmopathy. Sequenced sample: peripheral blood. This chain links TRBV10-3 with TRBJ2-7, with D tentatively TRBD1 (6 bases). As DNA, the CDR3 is TGTGCCATCAGTGATAGAGAACAGGGAGTAGGCTACGAGCAGTACTTC. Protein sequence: CAISDREQGVGYEQYF.